The TCR beta chain described here comes from a study of T cells in Graves' hyperthyroidism and ophthalmopathy. Overall study findings and caveats: Most thyroid clonotypes expanded above 0.001 appeared in blood too.

A patient was excluded if there was uncontrolled infection, other autoimmune disease, pregnancy or lactation. This clonotype was observed at least ten times. The antigen is not known. From RNA transcripts, TCR beta CDR3 regions were amplified. Researchers ran a first-round RT-PCR on the TCR CDR3 using the HTBI primer set. TCRdb re-analysed the multiplex PCR reads in MiXCR, keeping a single row per CDR3 protein. This table has roughly 500,000 distinct CDR3 sequences, around 22% appearing once. Trimming took 6 bases from V and 4 from J; bases not matched to a gene: 8. The CDR3 is 14 amino acids. Germline CDR1 ENHRY, CDR2 SYGVKD.

Source material: blood. This clonotype was obtained from a woman in her twenties or thirties with Graves' ophthalmopathy. V is TRBV10-3 and J is TRBJ2-7; 8 bases fit TRBD1. CDR3 nucleotides: TGTGCCATCAGAATTGGACAGGGCCGTTACGAGCAGTACTTC. It yields the protein CAIRIGQGRYEQYF.